A single T cell receptor beta chain is shown here with its context. Its antigen specificity is not known. No base quality information exists; no much larger clone differs at one position. TCRbeta CDR3 regions were amplified from genomic DNA using the immunoSEQ Assay, a bias-controlled multiplex PCR. From the authors' description of their analysis: The number of nucleated cells in each sample was estimated by amplification of reference gene primers within the assay. Sequence reads were collapsed and filtered to measure the absolute abundance of every unique TCRbeta CDR3 rearrangement. For each sample, productive Simpson clonality was calculated by taking the square root of Simpson's diversity index across productive rearrangements. TCRdb mirrors the immuneACCESS table, restricted to in-frame sequences. Some clones are absent from its copies; in checked studies, under half trace to an unresolved V gene, and the reason for the others is unknown. V and J calls and clone size are given by that table; D and trimming were obtained from the DNA. Across this sample there are about 100,000 clones, with 75% to 90% seen only once. The ten top clones hold around 32% of the sample.

The CDR3 has 13 amino acids, counting the end cysteine and phenylalanine. The CDR3 DNA has 39 bases and is translated from base 1. A distance of 8 bases separates the germline ends of V and J, which lose 5 bases and 4 bases respectively. As encoded in the germline V gene, CDR1 is MDHEN while CDR2 is SYDVKM. The data derive from a study of blood T cell repertoires in COVID-19 (dated by TCRdb to 2019 to 2021). Notes on the research overall: Collaborator samples came from the United States, Italy and Spain and covered acute and convalescent phases of COVID-19. The prospective study material was composed of cDNA or gDNA derived from T cells, B-cell-depleted T cells, or PBMCs. Subjects who had been exposed to COVID-19, were actively infected with it, or had recovered from it provided the deeply sampled blood TCRbeta repertoires that made up the dataset. A freely available public database, intended as a resource for researchers studying the immune response to SARS-CoV-2, is where the repertoires were released. Samples were obtained from the ongoing ImmuneRACE study (first 160 participants) and from approximately 1,200 subjects provided by 6 global collaborators. Nearly every sample came with metadata listing a de-identified subject ID, COVID-19 status, age in years and sex. HLA class I and class II types, where available, came from metadata supplied by the sample provider rather than from assay-based typing. Overall study outcomes, separate from this receptor: Clinical and demographic metadata were provided uncurated, with the amount varying by source and participant.

Each collaborating institution followed its own protocols to collect whole blood in K2EDTA tubes. For TCRbeta analysis, collaborators shipped samples in one of three forms: frozen whole blood, isolated PBMCs, or DNA extracted from either of those sample types. The chain is made from TRBV28 and TRBJ1-4, with the D gene too uncertain to name. The receptor was isolated from a woman over 75 with acute or convalescent COVID-19. Sequenced material: peripheral blood. The nucleotide sequence is TGTGCCAGCAGTCCCCTCCTTAATGAAAAACTGTTTTTT. Translated, it gives CASSPLLNEKLFF.